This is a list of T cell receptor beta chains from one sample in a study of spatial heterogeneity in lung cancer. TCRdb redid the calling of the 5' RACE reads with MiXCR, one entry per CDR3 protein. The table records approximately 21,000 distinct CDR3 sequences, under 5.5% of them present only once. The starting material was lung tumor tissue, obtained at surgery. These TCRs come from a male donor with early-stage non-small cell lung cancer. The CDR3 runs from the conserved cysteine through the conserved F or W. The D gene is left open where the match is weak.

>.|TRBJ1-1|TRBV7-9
CASSSTSQGYTEAFF
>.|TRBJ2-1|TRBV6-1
CASSERVGSSYNEQFF
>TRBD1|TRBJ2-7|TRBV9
CASSVAETGDEQYF
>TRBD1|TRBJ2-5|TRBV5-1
CASSSGTAFGFQETQYF
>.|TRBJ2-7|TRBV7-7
CASSREAGLGEQYF
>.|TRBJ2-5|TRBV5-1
CASSTGTSLFQETQYF
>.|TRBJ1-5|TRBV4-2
CASSQVWEHVDQPQHF
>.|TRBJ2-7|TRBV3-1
CASSPYGSYEQYF
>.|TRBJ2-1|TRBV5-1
CASSLAQGATTYNEQFF
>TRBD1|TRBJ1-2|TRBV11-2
CASSSGTAHFYGYTF
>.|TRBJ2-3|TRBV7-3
CASSPSTSTDTQYF
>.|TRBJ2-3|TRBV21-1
CASSKGIREGLTTDTQYF
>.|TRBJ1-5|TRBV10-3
CAISEGGTPQHF
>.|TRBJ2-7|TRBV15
CATSRDQGPGNEQYF
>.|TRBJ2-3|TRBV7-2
CASTLGELSVSDTQYF
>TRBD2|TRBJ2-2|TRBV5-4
CASSSPSGSNTGELFF
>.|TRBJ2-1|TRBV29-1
CSVGRLYNEQFF
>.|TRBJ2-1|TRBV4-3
CASSQDNGINEQFF
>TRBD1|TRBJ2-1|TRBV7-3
CASSMHRGVVNEQFF
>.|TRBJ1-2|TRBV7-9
CASSPGTGYTF
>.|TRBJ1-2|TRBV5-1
CASSLASRIYGYTF
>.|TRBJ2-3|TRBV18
CASSHMESLDTQYF
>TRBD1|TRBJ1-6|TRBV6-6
CATGTGVSPLHF
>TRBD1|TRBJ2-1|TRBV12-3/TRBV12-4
CASSSTGTVGEQFF
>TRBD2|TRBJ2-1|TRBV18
CASSPPAGELAGVTPPLKWQFF
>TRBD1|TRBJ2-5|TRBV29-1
CSVLTGMETQYF
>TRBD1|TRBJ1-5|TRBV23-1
CASSPNRTGENQPQHF
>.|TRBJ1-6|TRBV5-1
CASSLVSERNSPLHF
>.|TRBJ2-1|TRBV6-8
CASTLHPGIGNEQFF